This entry concerns a single TCR beta chain. The target antigen is unknown. The data were taken from a study of shared clonotypes between healthy human individuals. Authors' methods: Junction-only sequences produced by ImmunoSEQ had no quality scores, so filtering differed. Profiling relied on immunoSEQ multiplex PCR, and the TCRdb table lists in-frame clones only, not all of them. Clone size and V and J calls were adopted from that table, with D and trimming inferred from the DNA. The sample holds 2 million to 2.5 million clones, approximately 96% seen once. The CDR3 spans 15 residues. Trimming left V 4 bases short and J 3 bases short, with 16 bases between. Germline lookup yields CDR1 KGHSH and CDR2 LQKENI. Study-wide points: Among a handful of donors, roughly 5.4% of naive CD4 clonotypes were found in common. Naive subsets usually exceeded memory subsets in estimated richness.

Sequencing was done on a sample of naive CD4+ T cells sorted from blood. The subset here: CD45RA+ positively selected. This clonotype was sampled from a man between 18 and 35 years old in good health. V gene TRBV18 combines with J gene TRBJ2-7; D is possibly TRBD1 (6 bases). As DNA, the CDR3 is TGTGCCAGCTCACTCTCACGGACAGAAAACTACGAGCAGTACTTC. It is translated as CASSLSRTENYEQYF.